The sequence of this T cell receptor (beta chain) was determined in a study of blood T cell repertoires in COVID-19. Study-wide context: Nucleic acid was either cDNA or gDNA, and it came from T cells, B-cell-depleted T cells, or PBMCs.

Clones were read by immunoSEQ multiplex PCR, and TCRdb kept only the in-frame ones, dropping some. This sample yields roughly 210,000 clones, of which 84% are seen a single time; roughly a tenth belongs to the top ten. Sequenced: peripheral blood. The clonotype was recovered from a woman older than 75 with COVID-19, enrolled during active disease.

The CDR3 coding sequence is TGTGCCAGCAGCGTGGTAGGGGCGAAGAACACTGAAGCTTTCTTT. This gives the protein CASSVVGAKNTEAFF. The V gene is TRBV9, the J gene TRBJ1-1; D possibly corresponds to TRBD1 (5 bases). The CDR3 has 15 residues. Germline CDR1 reads SGDLS; CDR2 reads YYNGEE. Trimming cost V 2 bases and J 1 base, with 12 bases left between them.